This is a list of T cell receptor beta chains from one sample in a study of blood T cell repertoires in COVID-19. Assay used: immunoSEQ multiplex PCR; TCRdb lists only in-frame clones, some missing. The sample includes 130,000 to 150,000 clones, roughly four fifths seen only once; the top ten take nearly 15%. The sequenced sample was peripheral blood. Receptors originate from a human donor with acute or convalescent COVID-19. The donor label of this sample is uncertain. Both conserved end residues are part of each CDR3. The D gene is left open where the match is weak. Only part of the rows carry a size: once, few, many, or a class if the clone is expanded.

TRBV5-1	TRBJ2-7	.	TRBD1	14	CASSLGGTGPEQYF
TRBV2	TRBJ2-7	few	.	12	CASSEGRGDKYF
TRBV3-1/TRBV3-2	TRBJ2-3	.	.	17	CASSQGQGLGSTDTQYF
TRBV11-3	TRBJ2-7	.	.	11	CASSAGQKQYF
TRBV5-4	TRBJ2-2	once	.	16	CASSLGPGMSTGELFF
TRBV4-3	TRBJ2-1	.	TRBD1	17	CASSQGTTGASYNEQFF
TRBV7-6	TRBJ1-3	.	.	13	CASSPGGPDTIYF
TRBV30	TRBJ1-1	.	.	13	CAWSVPYNTEAFF
TRBV5-1	TRBJ2-1	.	TRBD2	15	CASSSSGGAHNEQFF
TRBV15	TRBJ2-7	once	.	15	CATSSFGGAGEEQYF
TRBV7-8	TRBJ2-7	.	TRBD1	14	CASSSRDRGSEQYF
TRBV23-1	TRBJ1-5	.	.	18	CASSQSSENLYSNQPQHF
TRBV11-2	TRBJ1-4	once	.	15	CASSLNPGVDEKLFF
TRBV30	TRBJ2-6	once	TRBD2	16	CAWSRGEGSGANVLTF
TRBV25-1	TRBJ1-6	.	.	14	CASSGGQVGAPLHF
TRBV10-3	TRBJ1-2	.	.	12	CAISEGTNGYTF
TRBV5-1	TRBJ2-5	.	.	15	CASSLVSAEGETQYF
TRBV6-2/TRBV6-3	TRBJ1-5	.	TRBD1	14	CASSPGTGYQPQHF
TRBV2	TRBJ1-1	.	.	13	CASSVQHTPEAFF
TRBV7-2	TRBJ1-5	.	TRBD1	15	CASSLDRGGDQPQHF
TRBV2	TRBJ2-5	.	TRBD1	14	CASSGGQGRETQYF
TRBV7-2	TRBJ2-2	.	.	16	CASSLRPGWNTGELFF
TRBV19	TRBJ1-5	.	TRBD1	16	CASNDPRGPLGQPQHF
TRBV27	TRBJ2-1	.	TRBD1	16	CASQKRNRDRASEQFF
TRBV7-2	TRBJ2-3	.	.	14	CASSKTPEANTQYF
TRBV6-5	TRBJ2-7	.	.	14	CASSAWGPSYEQYF
TRBV18	TRBJ1-1	.	TRBD1	16	CASSPSDRGLGTEAFF
TRBV4-2	TRBJ2-2	once	TRBD2	18	CASSQVEIGLATLGELFF
TRBV19	TRBJ2-2	.	.	14	CASSSLMTTGELFF
TRBV7-8	TRBJ2-1	.	TRBD1	15	CASSPGTGTRSEQFF
TRBV6-6	TRBJ2-3	.	TRBD1	15	CASSSGRQGSDTQYF
TRBV5-6	TRBJ1-2	.	TRBD1	14	CASSFRDRGFGYTF
TRBV11-2	TRBJ1-6	.	.	13	CASSLEWESPLHF
TRBV6-5	TRBJ1-1	.	TRBD1	15	CASSYTGQGDTEAFF
TRBV24-1	TRBJ2-7	once	TRBD2	14	CATSFPGGYYEQYF
TRBV5-6	TRBJ1-4	.	TRBD1	15	CASSTGQGAREKLFF
TRBV6-2/TRBV6-3	TRBJ2-3	.	.	13	CASSWQDTDTQYF
TRBV19	TRBJ1-3	.	.	16	CASSIGGQSSGNTIYF
TRBV30	TRBJ1-2	.	TRBD1	15	CAWKAGTGIDYGYTF
TRBV5-1	TRBJ1-2	.	TRBD1	15	CASSFSQGAGYGYTF
TRBV18	TRBJ1-1	.	TRBD1	17	CASSPIGGQGLNTEAFF
TRBV25-1	TRBJ2-7	.	.	18	CASSEYRGGQGSSYEQYF
TRBV10-3	TRBJ2-3	.	.	12	CAAGLIGDTQYF
TRBV15	TRBJ1-1	.	.	14	CATVSGRANTEAFF
TRBV18	TRBJ2-7	.	.	12	CASSSSSYEQYF
TRBV19	TRBJ2-3	.	TRBD2	18	CASSTGPGLAGGADTQYF
TRBV11-1	TRBJ2-7	.	.	14	CASSFGQISYEQYF
TRBV6-5	TRBJ1-2	.	TRBD1	14	CASSYSGGRYGYTF
TRBV5-1	TRBJ2-7	.	TRBD1	15	CASSLDGTGPYEQYF
TRBV27	TRBJ2-1	.	TRBD1	15	CASSPAILRGSEQFF
TRBV7-2	TRBJ1-2	.	.	14	CASSPGGAHYGYTF
TRBV5-1	TRBJ2-5	.	TRBD1	15	CASSAGTGVQETQYF
TRBV18	TRBJ2-5	.	TRBD1	17	CASSPGEDRAFQETQYF